The text below deals with one TCR beta chain. Using immunoSEQ multiplex PCR, the repertoire was profiled, and TCRdb retains in-frame clones only, with some absent. The sample has approximately 200,000 clones, over 75% seen once; the top ten hold 1.5% to 2%. CDR1 and CDR2 from the germline V gene are MNHEY and SMNVEV (reference sequence). The CDR3 is 14 amino acids. Trimming took 0 bases from V and 2 from J, leaving 7 bases between them. These data originate in a study of blood T cell repertoires in COVID-19. Study at large: Specimens from acute and convalescent COVID-19 originated in the United States, Italy and Spain. In each case, the material was cDNA or gDNA derived from T cells, B-cell-depleted T cells, or PBMCs.

The sample comprised peripheral blood. The chain links TRBV27 to TRBJ1-2, with TRBD1 as a possible D gene (6 bases). The receptor's source is a man aged 35 to 55 with active or convalescent COVID-19. CDR3 coding DNA: TGTGCCAGCAGTTTATCGACAGGCAACTATGGCTACACCTTC. Its translation is CASSLSTGNYGYTF.